This entry concerns a single TCR beta chain. Its antigen is still unknown. Base qualities are not recorded, but no much larger clone differs from it by a single base. These data are taken from a study of long-term antiretroviral therapy in people with HIV (dated by TCRdb to between 2021 and 2024). With regard to the full study: Collection of the earliest samples took place about a decade ahead of the 2015 WHO recommendation for immediate ART, at a time when ART was typically delayed until CD4 counts fell. Whether ART initiation and durable HIV suppression were associated with changes in peripheral blood TRB repertoire composition and diversity was tested in a retrospective serial study. From a few dozen adults with confirmed HIV infection, the cohort provided approximately 190 cryopreserved PBMC samples, gathered serially across a mean of around 6 years (range 1-12). Of the roughly 30 participants with HIV, fewer than twelve were female. No cross-contamination during QIAcube processing turned up in test extractions that ran a monoclonal T-cell line alongside around 34 polyclonal samples.

V lost 5 bases and J lost 4 bases, and the count of bases not matched to a germline gene is 10. CDR1 and CDR2, per the germline V gene (reference sequence), are SEHNR and FQNEAQ. The CDR3 measures 16 amino acids from cysteine to phenylalanine. Only the CDR3 DNA stays, 48 bases, in frame from base 1. Study-wide findings and limitations: At every time point, the repertoire was dominated by expanded TRB clones first identified before ART initiation, although this dominance fluctuated and, in many PLHIV, declined after ART. Owing to limited PBMC availability, only the TCR beta chain was sequenced, without alpha chain pairing. A significant increase in TRB diversity was found to be associated with ART initiation, although TRB diversity was observed to remain significantly below that of transplant donor controls even after long-term ART. Inferences about post-ART repertoire changes were limited because no data were available on ART adherence, viral resistance or therapy changes. The samples span the years 2004 to 2017, and the ART regimens used at that time may not be as effective as current regimens. Compared with controls, HIV repertoires had narrower CDR3 length ranges, and the network structure pointed to an antigen-experienced repertoire that shifted only slightly toward naive after ART. Unsorted PBMC were profiled instead of sorted CD4+ and CD8+ T cells because pre-ART samples had limited cell numbers.

The immunoSEQ hsTCRB v3.0 assay was used at survey level resolution to sequence the TRB variable region. TRB sequencing targeted a depth of about 40,000-50,000 T-cell genomes per sample. Pooled TRB libraries were sequenced on an Illumina MiSeq with a v3 150-cycle kit. On the study's bioinformatics: Repertoire analysis ran in R within a reproducible Nextflow workflow covering QC, data transformation and analysis. LymphoSeq2, an R package for exploring AIRR-Seq data, was used to implement custom analyses. A handful of samples yielding fewer than 5000 total TRB sequences were excluded, leaving more than 150 analyzed HIV repertoires. Among the roughly 200 retained HIV repertoires, some 60 were collected before ART initiation and around 130 after ART initiation. Repertoires were downsampled to 5000 TRB nucleotide sequences, and summary statistics were averaged over 100 downsampling iterations. The analysis kept only TRB sequences whose CDR3 regions were at least seven amino acids long. Two measures captured diversity: a Shannon entropy-derived clonality score and the Gini coefficient. In repertoire networks, the top 5000 CDR3 amino acid sequences were linked whenever an edit distance of one separated two sequences. Antigen specificity groups and MHC restriction were predicted for TRB CDR3 amino acid sequences with GLIPH2. Known CMV, EBV, HIV or tissue antigen associations were flagged by matching CDR3 amino acid sequences against VDJdb and McPAS-TCR. Pre-ART, post-ART and control groups were compared with Wilcoxon signed-rank tests and Holm-Bonferroni correction. TCRdb's version of the immuneACCESS table is confined to in-frame rearrangements and falls short of the full clone set. An unresolved V gene accounts for under half of the shortfall where checked; the remainder is of unknown origin. The DNA gave D and trimming, while V, J and clone size come from that table. For this sample the table gives about 17,000 clones, of which about 81% were detected only once. About 8% of the sample belongs to the ten largest clones.

Participants were included only if at least one PBMC sample before ART initiation and at least two post-ART samples were available. Treatment was received in the United States of America by all participants with HIV. Before DNA extraction, cryopreserved samples of roughly 1-11 million PBMC were thawed and then washed. At the time of the earliest PBMC sample, participants with HIV were aged between roughly 20 and 60 years. PBMC samples from each participant spanned 1-4 timepoints before ART initiation and 2-8 timepoints after ART initiation, with a median of 7 samples. For every participant, serial HIV viral load, CD4+ T-cell count, ART history and demographic data were obtained. Genomic DNA was extracted from unsorted PBMC with a Qiagen kit on a QIAcube, with processing performed in batches of 12 samples.

The sequence came from a man aged 18 to 35 with HIV. The sample here was unsorted PBMCs, taken 0.1 years after starting antiretroviral therapy. The chain links TRBV7-9 with TRBJ2-1; 8 bases in the middle match TRBD1. The CDR3 reads CASSPPAGTGYNEQFF. The nucleotide sequence is given as TGTGCCAGCAGCCCCCCGGCGGGGACAGGATACAATGAGCAGTTCTTC.